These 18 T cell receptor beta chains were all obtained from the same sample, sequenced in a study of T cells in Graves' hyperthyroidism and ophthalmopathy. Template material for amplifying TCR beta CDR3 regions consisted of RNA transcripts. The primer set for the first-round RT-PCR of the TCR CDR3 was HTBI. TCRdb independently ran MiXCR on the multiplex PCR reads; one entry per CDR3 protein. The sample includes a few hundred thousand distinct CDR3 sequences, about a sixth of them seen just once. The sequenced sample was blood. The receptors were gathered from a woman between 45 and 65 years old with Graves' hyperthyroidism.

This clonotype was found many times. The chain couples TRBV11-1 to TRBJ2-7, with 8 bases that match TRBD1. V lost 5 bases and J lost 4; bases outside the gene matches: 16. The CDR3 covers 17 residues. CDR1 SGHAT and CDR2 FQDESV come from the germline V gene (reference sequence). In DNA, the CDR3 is TGTGCCAGCAGCCACGCCTCCTCGGACAGGGCAGTGTACGAGCAGTACTTC. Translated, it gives CASSHASSDRAVYEQYF. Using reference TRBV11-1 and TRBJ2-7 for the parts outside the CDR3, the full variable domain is EAEVAQSPRYKITEKSQAVAFWCDPISGHATLYWYRQILGQGPELLVQFQDESVVDDSQLPKDRFSAERLKGVDSTLKIQPAELGDSAMYLCASSHASSDRAVYEQYFGPGTRLTVT.

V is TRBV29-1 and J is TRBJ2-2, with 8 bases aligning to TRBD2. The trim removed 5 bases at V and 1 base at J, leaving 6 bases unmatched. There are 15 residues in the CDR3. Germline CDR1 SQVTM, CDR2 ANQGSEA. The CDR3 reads CSVSGSVRNTGELFF. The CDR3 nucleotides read TGCAGCGTTAGCGGGAGTGTTCGGAACACCGGGGAGCTGTTTTTT.

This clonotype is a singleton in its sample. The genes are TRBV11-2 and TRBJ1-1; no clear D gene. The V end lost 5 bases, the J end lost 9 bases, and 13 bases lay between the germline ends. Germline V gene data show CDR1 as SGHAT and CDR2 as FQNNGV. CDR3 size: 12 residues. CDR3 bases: TGTGCCAGCAGCCCCATATATACCCAAGCTTTCTTT. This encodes CASSPIYTQAFF.

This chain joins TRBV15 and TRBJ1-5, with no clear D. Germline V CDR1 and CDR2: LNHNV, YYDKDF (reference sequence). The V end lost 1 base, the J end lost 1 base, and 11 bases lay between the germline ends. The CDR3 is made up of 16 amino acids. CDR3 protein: CATSRGPEGSNQPQHF. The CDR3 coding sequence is TGTGCCACCAGCAGAGGTCCCGAGGGAAGCAATCAGCCCCAGCATTTT. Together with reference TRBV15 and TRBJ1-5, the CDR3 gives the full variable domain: DAMVIQNPRYQVTQFGKPVTLSCSQTLNHNVMYWYQQKSSQAPKLLFHYYDKDFNNEADTPDNFQSRRPNTSFCFLDIRSPGLGDTAMYLCATSRGPEGSNQPQHFGDGTRLSIL.

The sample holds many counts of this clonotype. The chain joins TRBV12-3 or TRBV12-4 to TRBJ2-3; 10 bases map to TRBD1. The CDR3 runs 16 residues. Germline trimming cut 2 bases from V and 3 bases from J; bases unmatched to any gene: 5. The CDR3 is CASSLTRDRGTDTQYF. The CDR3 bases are TGTGCCAGCAGTTTAACACGGGACAGGGGTACAGATACGCAGTATTTT.

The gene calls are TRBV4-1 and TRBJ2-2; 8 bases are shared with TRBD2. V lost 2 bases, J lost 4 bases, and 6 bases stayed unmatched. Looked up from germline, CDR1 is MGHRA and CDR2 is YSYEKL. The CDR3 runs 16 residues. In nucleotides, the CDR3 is TGCGCCAGCAGCCAACCCGGGGGGGCCCCCACCGGGGAGCTGTTTTTT. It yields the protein CASSQPGGAPTGELFF.

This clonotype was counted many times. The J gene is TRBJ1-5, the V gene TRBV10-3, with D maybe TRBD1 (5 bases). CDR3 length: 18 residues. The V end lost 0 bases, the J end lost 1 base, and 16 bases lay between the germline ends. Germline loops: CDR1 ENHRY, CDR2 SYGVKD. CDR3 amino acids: CAISESFGGSMSNQPQHF. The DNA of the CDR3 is TGTGCCATCAGTGAGTCGTTCGGGGGGAGCATGAGCAATCAGCCCCAGCATTTT.

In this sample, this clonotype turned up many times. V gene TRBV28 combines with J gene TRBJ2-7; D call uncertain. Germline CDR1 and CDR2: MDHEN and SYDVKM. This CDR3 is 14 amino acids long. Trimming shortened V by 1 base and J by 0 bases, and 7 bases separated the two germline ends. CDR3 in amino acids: CASSLSASSYEQYF. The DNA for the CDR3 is TGTGCCAGCAGTTTATCGGCTAGCTCCTACGAGCAGTACTTC.

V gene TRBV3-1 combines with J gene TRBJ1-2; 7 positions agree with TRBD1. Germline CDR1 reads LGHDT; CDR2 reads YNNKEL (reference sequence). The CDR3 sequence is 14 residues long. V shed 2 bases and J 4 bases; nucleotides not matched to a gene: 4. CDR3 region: CASSQQGGSYGYTF. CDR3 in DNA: TGTGCCAGCAGCCAACAGGGGGGGAGCTATGGCTACACCTTC.

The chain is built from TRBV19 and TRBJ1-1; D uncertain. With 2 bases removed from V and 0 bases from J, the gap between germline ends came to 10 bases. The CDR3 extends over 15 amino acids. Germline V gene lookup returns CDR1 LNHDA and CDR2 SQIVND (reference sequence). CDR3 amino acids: CASSIWGEVNTEAFF. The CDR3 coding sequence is TGTGCCAGTAGTATATGGGGAGAGGTGAACACTGAAGCTTTCTTT. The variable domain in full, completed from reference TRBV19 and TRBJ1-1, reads DGGITQSPKYLFRKEGQNVTLSCEQNLNHDAMYWYRQDPGQGLRLIYYSQIVNDFQKGDIAEGYSVSREKKESFPLTVTSAQKNPTAFYLCASSIWGEVNTEAFFGQGTRLTVV.

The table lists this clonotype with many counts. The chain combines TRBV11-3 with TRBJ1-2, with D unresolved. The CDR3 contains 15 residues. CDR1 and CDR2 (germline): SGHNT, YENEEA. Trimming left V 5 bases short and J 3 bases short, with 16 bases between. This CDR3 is CASSRGQAVDYGYTF. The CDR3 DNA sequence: TGTGCCAGCAGCCGAGGCCAGGCAGTGGACTATGGCTACACCTTC.

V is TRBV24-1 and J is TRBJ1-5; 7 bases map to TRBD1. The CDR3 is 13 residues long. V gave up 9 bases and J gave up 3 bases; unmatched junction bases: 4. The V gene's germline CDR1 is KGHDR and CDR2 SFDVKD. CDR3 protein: CATAGQDNQPQHF. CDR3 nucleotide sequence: TGTGCCACCGCTGGACAGGACAATCAGCCCCAGCATTTT.

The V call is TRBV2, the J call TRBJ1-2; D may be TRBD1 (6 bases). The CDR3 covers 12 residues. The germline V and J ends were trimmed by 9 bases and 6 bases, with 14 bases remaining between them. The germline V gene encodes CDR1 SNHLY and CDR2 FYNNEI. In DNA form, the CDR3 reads TGTGCCAGTCTGTTGGGGGCGGATGGCTACACCTTC. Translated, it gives CASLLGADGYTF.

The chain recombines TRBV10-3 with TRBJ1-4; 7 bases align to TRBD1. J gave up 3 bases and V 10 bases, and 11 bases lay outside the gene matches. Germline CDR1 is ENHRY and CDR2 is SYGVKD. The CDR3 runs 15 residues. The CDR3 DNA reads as TGTGCCACTTCATACCGACAGGGAGCTAATGAAAAACTGTTTTTT. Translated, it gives CATSYRQGANEKLFF.

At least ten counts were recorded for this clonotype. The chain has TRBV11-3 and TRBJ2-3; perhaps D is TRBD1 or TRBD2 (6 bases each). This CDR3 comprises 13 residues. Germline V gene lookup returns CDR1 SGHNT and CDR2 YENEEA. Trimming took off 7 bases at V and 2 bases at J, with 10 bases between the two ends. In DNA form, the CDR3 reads TGTGCCAGCAAAGGGGGGAACACAGATACGCAGTATTTT. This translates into CASKGGNTDTQYF.

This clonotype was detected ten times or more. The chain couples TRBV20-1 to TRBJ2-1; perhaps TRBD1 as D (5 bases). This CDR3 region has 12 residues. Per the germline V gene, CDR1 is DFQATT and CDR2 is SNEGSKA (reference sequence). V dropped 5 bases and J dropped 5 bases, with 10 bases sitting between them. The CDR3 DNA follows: TGCAGTGCTCCTGACAGCAACAATGAGCAGTTCTTC. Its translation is CSAPDSNNEQFF.

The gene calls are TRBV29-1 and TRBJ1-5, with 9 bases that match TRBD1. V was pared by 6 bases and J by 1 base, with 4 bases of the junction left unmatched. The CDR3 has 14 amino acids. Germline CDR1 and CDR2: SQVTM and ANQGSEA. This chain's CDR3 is CSVGTGFSNQPQHF. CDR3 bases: TGCAGCGTGGGGACAGGGTTCAGCAATCAGCCCCAGCATTTT.

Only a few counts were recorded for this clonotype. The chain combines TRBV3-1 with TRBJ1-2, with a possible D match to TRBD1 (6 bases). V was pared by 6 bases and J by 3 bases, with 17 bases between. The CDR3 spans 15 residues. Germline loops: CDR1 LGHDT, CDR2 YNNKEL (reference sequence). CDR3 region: CASSPGGGLDYGYTF. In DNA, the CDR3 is TGTGCCAGCAGTCCGGGGGGGGGGCTTGACTATGGCTACACCTTC.